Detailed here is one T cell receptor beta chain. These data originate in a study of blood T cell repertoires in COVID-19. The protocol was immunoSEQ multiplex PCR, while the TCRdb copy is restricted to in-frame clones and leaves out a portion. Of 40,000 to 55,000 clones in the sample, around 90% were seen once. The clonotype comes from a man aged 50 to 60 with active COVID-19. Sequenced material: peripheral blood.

The CDR3 loop reads CASSQQGMNTEAFF. CDR3 sequence (DNA): TGCGCCAGCAGCCAACAGGGCATGAACACTGAAGCTTTCTTT. V gene TRBV10-2 combines with J gene TRBJ1-1; a possible D gene is TRBD1 (6 bases). V was cut by 6 bases and J by 0 bases, with 11 bases left in between. The CDR3 sequence is 14 residues long. The V gene's germline CDR1 is WSHSY and CDR2 SAAADI.